This TCR beta chain was documented in a study of blood T cell repertoires in COVID-19. Study summary: Sites in the United States, Italy and Spain provided acute and convalescent COVID-19 samples. T cells, B-cell-depleted T cells, or PBMCs provided the cDNA or gDNA that served as material.

In the original processing: Reference gene primer amplification gave nucleated cell count estimates. Using immunoSEQ multiplex PCR, the repertoire was profiled, and TCRdb retains in-frame clones only, with some absent. The D gene and trimming were derived from the DNA, and the V and J assignments and clone size from that table. The table includes 140,000 to 150,000 clones, 70% to 90% detected once. Looked up from germline, CDR1 is ENHRY and CDR2 is SYGVKD. This CDR3 comprises 12 residues. The ends were cut back, 9 bases at V and 5 bases at J, with 13 bases in the middle. The sequenced sample was peripheral blood. The rearrangement uses TRBV10-3 and TRBJ1-1, with D possibly TRBD1 on 5 matching bases. The receptor was isolated from a woman aged 50 to 65 with acute or convalescent COVID-19. CDR3 DNA sequence: TGTGCCATAGGGGAATCCGAGACTGAAGCTTTCTTT. This codes for CAIGESETEAFF.